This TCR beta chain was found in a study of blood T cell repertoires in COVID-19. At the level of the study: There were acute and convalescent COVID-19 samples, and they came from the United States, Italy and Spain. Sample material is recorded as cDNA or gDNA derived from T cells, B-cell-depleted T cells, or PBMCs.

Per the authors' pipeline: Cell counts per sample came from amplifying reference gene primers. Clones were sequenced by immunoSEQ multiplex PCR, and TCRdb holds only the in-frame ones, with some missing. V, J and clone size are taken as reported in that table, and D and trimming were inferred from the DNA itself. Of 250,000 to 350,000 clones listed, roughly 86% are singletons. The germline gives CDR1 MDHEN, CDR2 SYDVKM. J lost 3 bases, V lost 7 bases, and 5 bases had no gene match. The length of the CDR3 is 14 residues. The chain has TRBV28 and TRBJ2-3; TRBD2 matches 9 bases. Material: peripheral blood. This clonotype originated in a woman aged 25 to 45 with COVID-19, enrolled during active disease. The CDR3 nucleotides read TGTGCCAGCACGCGGGAGGGCCGTACAGATACGCAGTATTTT. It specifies CASTREGRTDTQYF.